These 14 T cell receptor beta chains were all obtained from the same sample, sequenced in a study of blood T cell repertoires in COVID-19. Sequencing used immunoSEQ multiplex PCR; TCRdb keeps in-frame clones, though not all of them. The sample has about 80,000 clones, around 78% seen once; the top ten hold approximately 16%. Source material: peripheral blood. The receptors were gathered from a human donor in a cohort sampled during active COVID-19.

The CDR3: CASRDKASEKLFF. CDR3 DNA sequence: TGTGCCAGTAGAGACAAGGCCAGTGAAAAACTGTTTTTT. The chain has TRBV19 and TRBJ1-4; D is unresolved. Deletions cut 6 bases from V and 7 bases from J, with 12 bases between. This CDR3 is 13 amino acids long. Germline-derived CDR1 and CDR2 are LNHDA and SQIVND (reference sequence).

The CDR3 is CASSRTALGNTIYF. For the CDR3, the DNA is TGTGCCAGTAGTAGGACAGCCTTGGGGAACACCATATATTTT. V gene TRBV19 combines with J gene TRBJ1-3, with a tentative D call TRBD1 (6 bases). Trimming removed 4 bases from V and 7 bases from J, with 14 bases in between. Germline-derived CDR1 and CDR2 are LNHDA and SQIVND (reference sequence). The CDR3 is 14 amino acids. Combining the CDR3 with reference TRBV19 and TRBJ1-3 gives the whole variable domain DGGITQSPKYLFRKEGQNVTLSCEQNLNHDAMYWYRQDPGQGLRLIYYSQIVNDFQKGDIAEGYSVSREKKESFPLTVTSAQKNPTAFYLCASSRTALGNTIYFGEGSWLTVV.

This clone rates as medium-sized. The chain uses TRBV10-1 and TRBJ1-5; no definite D call. Germline assignment: CDR1 WNHNN and CDR2 SYGVQD (reference sequence). The V and J ends lost 10 bases and 2 bases respectively, with 15 bases between them. The CDR3 has 14 amino acids. The CDR3 DNA sequence: TGCGCCACCACCGGTCTTCGGGGCAATCAGCCCCAGCATTTT. Translated, it gives CATTGLRGNQPQHF.

This chain connects TRBV30 to TRBJ2-5; 11 positions match TRBD2. With V trimmed by 3 bases and J by 4 bases, 10 bases remained unmatched. Germline assignment: CDR1 GTSNPN and CDR2 SVGIG (reference sequence). The CDR3 has 16 residues. The CDR3 sequence is CAWRRTGTSGTETQYF. The CDR3 nucleotides are TGTGCCTGGAGAAGAACCGGGACTAGCGGAACAGAGACCCAGTACTTC. Combining the CDR3 with reference TRBV30 and TRBJ2-5 gives the whole variable domain SQTIHQWPATLVQPVGSPLSLECTVEGTSNPNLYWYRQAAGRGLQLLFYSVGIGQISSEVPQNLSASRPQDRQFILSSKKLLLSDSGFYLCAWRRTGTSGTETQYFGPGTRLLVL.

This chain joins TRBV6-5 and TRBJ2-2, with 8 bases fitting TRBD1. Looked up from germline, CDR1 is MNHEY and CDR2 is SVGAGI. This CDR3 has 13 residues. V lost 6 bases, J lost 7 bases, and 4 bases stayed unmatched. The CDR3 DNA is TGTGCCAGCAGGGACAGGGATCTCGGGGAGCTGTTTTTT. Its translation is CASRDRDLGELFF.

This chain links TRBV6-6 with TRBJ2-7, with D perhaps matching TRBD1 (6 bases). CDR1 and CDR2 from the germline V gene are MNHNY and SVGAGI (reference sequence). Trimming took off 10 bases at V and 2 bases at J, with 12 bases between the two ends. The CDR3 runs to 12 residues. CDR3 loop: CATSPGAYEQYV. The CDR3 DNA reads TGTGCCACCTCCCCAGGGGCCTACGAGCAGTACGTC.

CDR3 loop: CASSPSGQGGYGYTF. The DNA of the CDR3 is TGTGCCAGTAGTCCAAGTGGACAGGGTGGCTATGGCTACACCTTC. V and J are TRBV19 and TRBJ1-2; the match to TRBD1 covers 8 bases. V shed 5 bases and J 4 bases; nucleotides not matched to a gene: 9. The V gene's germline CDR1 is LNHDA and CDR2 SQIVND (reference sequence). This CDR3 is built from 15 residues.

The sample holds one count of this clone. This sequence joins TRBV6-5 and TRBJ2-7, with TRBD2 matching over 7 bases. Looked up from germline, CDR1 is MNHEY and CDR2 is SVGAGI. V lost 2 bases to trimming and J lost 3 bases; unmatched junction nucleotides: 4. The CDR3 extends over 14 amino acids. CDR3 coding DNA: TGTGCCAGCAGTTACGCGGGAGAGGGCTACGAGCAGTACGTC. It encodes CASSYAGEGYEQYV.

In its sample, this clone ranks as medium-sized. The rearrangement uses TRBV23-1 and TRBJ2-1; D is uncertain. TRBV23-1 belongs to the ORF category, with a function that is uncertain. V lost 3 bases and J lost 8, with 11 bases in between. The CDR3 has 13 residues. In nucleotides, the CDR3 is TGCGCCAGCAGTCATGGGCGCCTGTATGAGCAGTTCTTC. Translation: CASSHGRLYEQFF.

V gene TRBV3-1 (or the pseudogene TRBV3-2) combines with J gene TRBJ2-7; D perhaps matches TRBD2 (5 bases). This CDR3 is built from 15 residues. The V gene lost 0 bases and the J gene lost 3 bases, with 12 bases spanning the gap. In germline, CDR1 is LGHDT, CDR2 YNNKEL (reference sequence). The CDR3 bases are TGTGCCAGCAGCCAAGATCGGCGGGCGCTCTACGAGCAGTACGTC. Amino acids: CASSQDRRALYEQYV.

The chain recombines TRBV4-3 with TRBJ2-5; TRBD2 aligns across 9 bases. With 0 bases clipped from V and 5 bases from J, the junction kept 7 bases outside the gene matches. The V gene's germline CDR1 is LGHNA and CDR2 YSLEER. The CDR3 length is 16 residues. The CDR3 DNA reads as TGCGCCAGCAGCCAAGACCCGCGGGAGGGAAGCGAGACCCAGTACTTC. It encodes CASSQDPREGSETQYF.

The chain has TRBV10-3 and TRBJ2-7; 9 bases line up with TRBD2. This CDR3 has 15 amino acids. Germline V gives CDR1 ENHRY, CDR2 SYGVKD. After removal of 6 bases from V and 4 bases from J, the junction contained 10 bases not matched to a gene. The chain's CDR3 is CAISDSGRYLYEQYV. Written as DNA, the CDR3 is TGTGCCATCAGCGATAGCGGGAGATATTTATACGAGCAGTACGTC.

The rearrangement joins TRBV27 to TRBJ1-1; D unresolved. The V gene's germline CDR1 is MNHEY and CDR2 SMNVEV (reference sequence). This CDR3 contains 14 residues. Between the trimmed V and J ends, which lost 2 bases and 1 base, there was a span of 8 bases. This chain's CDR3 is CASSLRGGNTEAFF. Written as DNA, the CDR3 is TGTGCCAGCAGTTTAAGAGGCGGGAACACTGAAGCTTTCTTT.

The chain combines TRBV9 with TRBJ2-2; D not certain. CDR3 length: 14 residues. V lost 0 bases and J lost 4, with 7 bases in between. CDR1 SGDLS and CDR2 YYNGEE come from the germline V gene. CDR3 DNA: TGTGCCAGCAGCGTAGGACCGGGCACCGGGGAGCTGTTTTTT. Residues: CASSVGPGTGELFF.